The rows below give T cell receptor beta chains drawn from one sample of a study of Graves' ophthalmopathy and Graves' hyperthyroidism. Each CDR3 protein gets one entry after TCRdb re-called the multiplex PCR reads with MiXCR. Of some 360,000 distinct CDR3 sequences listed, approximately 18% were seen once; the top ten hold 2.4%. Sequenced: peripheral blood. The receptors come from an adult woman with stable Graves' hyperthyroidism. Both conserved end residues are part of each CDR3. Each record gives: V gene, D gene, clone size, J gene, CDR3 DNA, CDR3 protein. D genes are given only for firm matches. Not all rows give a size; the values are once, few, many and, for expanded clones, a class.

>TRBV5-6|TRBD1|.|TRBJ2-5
TGTGCCAGCAGCGCGATTAAGGACAGGGCACAAGAGACCCAGTACTTC
CASSAIKDRAQETQYF
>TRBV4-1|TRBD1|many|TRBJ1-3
TGCGCCAGCAGGGCGACAGGGGACCTTACAAGCTCTGGAAACACCATATATTTT
CASRATGDLTSSGNTIYF
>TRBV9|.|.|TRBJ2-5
TGTGCCAGCAGCGTAAACGCGGGACAGCAAGAGACCCAGTACTTC
CASSVNAGQQETQYF
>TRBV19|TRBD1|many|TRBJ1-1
TGTGCCAGTAGGAAAAGGACAGGGGCGAACACTGAAGCTTTCTTT
CASRKRTGANTEAFF
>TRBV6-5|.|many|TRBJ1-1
TGTGCCAGCAGTTCTCCAGGGGCGGCGAACACTGAAGCTTTCTTT
CASSSPGAANTEAFF
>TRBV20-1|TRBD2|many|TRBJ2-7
TGCAGTGCTAACCGTATAGCGGGAGGAAGGAGAGTAACTTTCGAGCAGTACTTC
CSANRIAGGRRVTFEQYF
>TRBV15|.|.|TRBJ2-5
TGTGCCACCAGCAGGAACCTCGGGGATGGGGAGACCCAGTACTTC
CATSRNLGDGETQYF
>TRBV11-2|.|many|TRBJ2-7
TGTGCCAGCAGCTTAGATATCCCCGGCTACGAGCAGTACTTC
CASSLDIPGYEQYF
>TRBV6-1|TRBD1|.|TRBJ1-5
TGTGCCAGCAGGACCGGGACAGGGGCATGGGGCCAGCCCCAGCATTTT
CASRTGTGAWGQPQHF
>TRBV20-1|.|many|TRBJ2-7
TGCAGTGCGAGAGGCTCCTACGAGCAGTACTTC
CSARGSYEQYF
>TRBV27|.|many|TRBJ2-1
TGTGCCAGCAGTATAGCCGGGGATAATGAGCAGTTCTTC
CASSIAGDNEQFF
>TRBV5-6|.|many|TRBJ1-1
TGTGCCAGCAGCCCGTGGCGGATCCTGAACACTGAAGCTTTCTTT
CASSPWRILNTEAFF
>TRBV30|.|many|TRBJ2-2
TGTGCCTGGAGTGTGCAGGGGAGACCCGGGGAGCTGTTTTTT
CAWSVQGRPGELFF
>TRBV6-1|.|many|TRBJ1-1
TGTGCCAGCAGCCCCGGGACGGAGAACACTGAAGCTTTCTTT
CASSPGTENTEAFF
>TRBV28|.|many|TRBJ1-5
TGTGCCAGCAGTTCAGTACAGGTCAATCAGCCCCAGCATTTT
CASSSVQVNQPQHF
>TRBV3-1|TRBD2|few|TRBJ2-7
TGTGCCAGCAGCCCCTTTCTAGCGGGAGGACCGTACGAGCAGTACTTC
CASSPFLAGGPYEQYF
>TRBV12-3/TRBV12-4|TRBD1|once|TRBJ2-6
TGTGCCAGCAGCGAACCGGGACAGGGTTACTCTGGGGCCAACGTCCTGACTTTC
CASSEPGQGYSGANVLTF
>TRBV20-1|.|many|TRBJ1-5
TGCAGTGCTAGAGATGCACACTATAGCAATCAGCCCCAGCATTTT
CSARDAHYSNQPQHF
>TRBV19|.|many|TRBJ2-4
TGTGCCAGTAGCCAACACCGACAATTAGCCAAAAACATTCAGTACTTC
CASSQHRQLAKNIQYF
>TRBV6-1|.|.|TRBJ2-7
TGTGCCAGCAGTGCGGGTTACTCCGAGCAGTACTTC
CASSAGYSEQYF
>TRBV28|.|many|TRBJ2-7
TGTGCCAGCAGTTTCACTCTACGATCGCAGTACTTC
CASSFTLRSQYF
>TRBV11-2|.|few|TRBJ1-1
TGTGCCAGCAGCGCATATGGACACTTGAACACTGAAGCTTTCTTT
CASSAYGHLNTEAFF
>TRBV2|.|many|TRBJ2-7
TGTGCCAGTTCCCAGGGTGGGGAGACCTACGAGCAGTACTTC
CASSQGGETYEQYF
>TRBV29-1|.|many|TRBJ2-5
TGCAGCGTCCGGGACCCTCAACGAGAGACCCAGTACTTC
CSVRDPQRETQYF
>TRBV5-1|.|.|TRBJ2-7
TGCGCCAGCAGCTTGGGACTACAGGGTATCAACGAGCAGTACTTC
CASSLGLQGINEQYF
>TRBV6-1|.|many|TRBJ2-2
TGTGCCAGCAGGGAAAATACAGCTCGGGAGCTGTTTTTT
CASRENTARELFF
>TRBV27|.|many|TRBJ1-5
TGTGCCAGTTCCACAGGTCATGATCAGCCCCAGCATTTT
CASSTGHDQPQHF
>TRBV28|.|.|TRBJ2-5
TGTGCCAGCAGTCTCCCTCTCCGCCGACAGACCCAGTACTTC
CASSLPLRRQTQYF
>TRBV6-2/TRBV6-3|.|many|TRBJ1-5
TGTGCCAGCAGTCTCAGTCAGCCATATCCAGGGTACGGTCAGCCCCAGCATTTT
CASSLSQPYPGYGQPQHF
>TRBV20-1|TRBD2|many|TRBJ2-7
TGCAGTGCTAGAGATCCTGCGGCTAGCGGGGCCTACGAGCAGTACTTC
CSARDPAASGAYEQYF
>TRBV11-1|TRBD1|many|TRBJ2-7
TGTGCCAGCAGCTCCCTCGGCAGGGGGTACTACGAGCAGTACTTC
CASSSLGRGYYEQYF
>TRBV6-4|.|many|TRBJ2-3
TGTGCCAGCAGCCCAAGCCTCGGACAGATAACTAGCACAGATACGCAGTATTTT
CASSPSLGQITSTDTQYF
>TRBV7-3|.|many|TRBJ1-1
TGTGCCAGCAGCTTAACGGGGGCCAGGGCACCAATTATGAACACTGAAGCTTTCTTT
CASSLTGARAPIMNTEAFF
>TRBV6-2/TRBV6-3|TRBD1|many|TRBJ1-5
TGTGCCAGCAGCGACGACAGGGGTTATTCTCAGCCCCAGCATTTT
CASSDDRGYSQPQHF
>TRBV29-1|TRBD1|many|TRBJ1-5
TGCAGCGCCTCGACAGGGGGCATGAATCAGCCCCAGCATTTT
CSASTGGMNQPQHF
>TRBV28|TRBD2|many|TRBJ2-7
TGTGCCAGCAGTTTATCCGGGGGGAACTACGAGCAGTACTTC
CASSLSGGNYEQYF
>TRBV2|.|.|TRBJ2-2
TGTGCCAGCAAGAAAGGAAGGAGCACCGGGGAGCTGTTTTTT
CASKKGRSTGELFF